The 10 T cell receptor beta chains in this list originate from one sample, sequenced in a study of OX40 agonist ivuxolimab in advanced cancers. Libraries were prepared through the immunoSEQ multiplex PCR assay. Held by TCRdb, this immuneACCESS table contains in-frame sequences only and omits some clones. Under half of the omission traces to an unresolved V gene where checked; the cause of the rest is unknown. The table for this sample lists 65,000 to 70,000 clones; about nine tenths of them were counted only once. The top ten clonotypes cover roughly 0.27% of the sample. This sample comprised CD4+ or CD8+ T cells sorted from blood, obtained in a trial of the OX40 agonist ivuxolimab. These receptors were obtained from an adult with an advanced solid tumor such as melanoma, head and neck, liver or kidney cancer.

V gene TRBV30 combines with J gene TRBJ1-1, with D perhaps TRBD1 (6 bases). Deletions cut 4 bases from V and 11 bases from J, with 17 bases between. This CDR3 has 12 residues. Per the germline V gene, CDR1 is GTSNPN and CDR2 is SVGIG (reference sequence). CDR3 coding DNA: TGTGCCTGGACTAGATCCACAGGGTCCGCTTTCTTT. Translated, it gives CAWTRSTGSAFF.

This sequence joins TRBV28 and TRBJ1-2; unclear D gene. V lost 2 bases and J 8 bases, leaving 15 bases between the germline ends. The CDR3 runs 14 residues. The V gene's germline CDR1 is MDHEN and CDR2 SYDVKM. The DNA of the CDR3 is TGTGCCAGCAGTTTAATAATCCAGGTCGGCGGCTACACCTTC. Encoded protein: CASSLIIQVGGYTF.

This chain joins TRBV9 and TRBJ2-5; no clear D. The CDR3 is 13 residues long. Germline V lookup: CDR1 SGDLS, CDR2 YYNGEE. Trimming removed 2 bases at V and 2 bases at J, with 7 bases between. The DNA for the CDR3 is TGTGCCAGCAGCGTGGGCAGGCAAGAGACCCAGTACTTC. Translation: CASSVGRQETQYF. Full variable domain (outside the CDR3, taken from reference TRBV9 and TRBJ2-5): DSGVTQTPKHLITATGQRVTLRCSPRSGDLSVYWYQQSLDQGLQFLIQYYNGEERAKGNILERFSAQQFPDLHSELNLSSLELGDSALYFCASSVGRQETQYFGPGTRLLVL.

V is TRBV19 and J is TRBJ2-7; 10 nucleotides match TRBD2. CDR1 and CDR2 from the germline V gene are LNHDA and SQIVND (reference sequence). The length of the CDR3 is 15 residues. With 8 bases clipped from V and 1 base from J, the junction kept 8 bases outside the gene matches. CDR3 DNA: TGTGCCAGTGGGAGAAGGACTAGCGGATCCTACGAGCAGTACTTC. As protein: CASGRRTSGSYEQYF.

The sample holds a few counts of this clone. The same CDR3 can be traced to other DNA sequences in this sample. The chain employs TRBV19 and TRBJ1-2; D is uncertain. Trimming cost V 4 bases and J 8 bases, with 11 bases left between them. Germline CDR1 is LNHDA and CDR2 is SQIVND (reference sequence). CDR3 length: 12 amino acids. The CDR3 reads CASSTRERGYTF. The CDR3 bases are TGTGCCAGTAGTACAAGGGAAAGAGGCTACACCTTC.

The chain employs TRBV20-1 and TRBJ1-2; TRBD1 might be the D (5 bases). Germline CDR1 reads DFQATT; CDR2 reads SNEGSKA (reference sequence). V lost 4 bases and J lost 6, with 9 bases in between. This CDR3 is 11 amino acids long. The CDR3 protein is CSAMGVDGYTF. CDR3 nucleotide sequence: TGCAGTGCTATGGGGGTTGATGGCTACACCTTC.

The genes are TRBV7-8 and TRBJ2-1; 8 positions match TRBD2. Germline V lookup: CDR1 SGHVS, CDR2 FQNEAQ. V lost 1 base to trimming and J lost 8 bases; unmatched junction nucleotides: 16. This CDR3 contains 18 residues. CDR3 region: CASSLGLSAAGGAYEQFF. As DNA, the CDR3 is TGTGCCAGCAGCTTAGGATTATCGGCGGCGGGAGGAGCTTATGAGCAGTTCTTC.

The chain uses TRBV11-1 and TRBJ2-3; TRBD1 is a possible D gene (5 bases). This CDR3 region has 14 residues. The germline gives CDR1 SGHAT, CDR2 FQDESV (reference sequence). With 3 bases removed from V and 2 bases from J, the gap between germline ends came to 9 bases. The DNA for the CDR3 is TGTGCCAGCAGCTTTGGCAGGGACACAGATACGCAGTATTTT. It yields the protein CASSFGRDTDTQYF.

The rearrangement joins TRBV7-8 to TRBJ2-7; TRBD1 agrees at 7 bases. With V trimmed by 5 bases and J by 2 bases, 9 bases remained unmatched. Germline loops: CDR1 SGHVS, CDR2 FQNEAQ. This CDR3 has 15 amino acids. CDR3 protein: CASSNKGTGAYEQYF. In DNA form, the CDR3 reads TGTGCCAGCAGCAACAAAGGTACAGGGGCCTACGAGCAGTACTTC. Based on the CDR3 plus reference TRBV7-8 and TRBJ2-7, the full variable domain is GAGVSQSPRYKVAKRGQDVALRCDPISGHVSLFWYQQALGQGPEFLTYFQNEAQLDKSGLPSDRFFAERPEGSVSTLKIQRTQQEDSAVYLCASSNKGTGAYEQYFGPGTRLTVT.

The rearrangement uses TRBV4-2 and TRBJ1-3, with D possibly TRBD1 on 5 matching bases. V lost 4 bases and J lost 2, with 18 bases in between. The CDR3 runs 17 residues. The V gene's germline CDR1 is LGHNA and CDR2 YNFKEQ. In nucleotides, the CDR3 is TGTGCCAGCAGCCCCTCCAGCGGGGGGACGGCTGGAAACACCATATATTTT. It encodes CASSPSSGGTAGNTIYF.